The 32 T cell receptor beta chains below all came from one sample that was sequenced in a study of blood T cell repertoires in COVID-19. TCRdb's copy holds only in-frame clones and misses some; the assay was immunoSEQ multiplex PCR. This table holds roughly 220,000 clones, 85% to 90% found once. Sequenced input: PBMCs or T cells enriched from blood (not recorded which). The receptor set was obtained from a woman in her late teens or twenties in a cohort exposed to, infected with or recovered from COVID-19 (not recorded which).

The chain links TRBV28 to TRBJ1-6; the D gene is possibly TRBD1 (6 bases). V was trimmed by 7 bases and J by 10 bases, leaving 17 bases between them. Germline CDR1 and CDR2: MDHEN and SYDVKM. There are 14 residues in the CDR3. The DNA of the CDR3 is TGTGCCAGCAATCATGCGCGGGGGCAGTCACCCCTCCACTTT. Amino acid sequence: CASNHARGQSPLHF.

The chain has TRBV7-9 and TRBJ1-3; weak D call: TRBD1 (5 bases). The germline CDR1 and CDR2 sequences are SEHNR and FQNEAQ (reference sequence). CDR3 size: 14 residues. V shed 5 bases and J shed 2 bases, with 10 bases lying between them. Written as DNA, the CDR3 is TGTGCCAGCAGCAAACCAGGGCCTGGAAACACCATATATTTT. Translating gives CASSKPGPGNTIYF.

The rearrangement uses TRBV4-1 and TRBJ2-7; no firm D call. V lost 1 base to trimming and J lost 0 bases, with 4 bases between them. The germline CDR1 and CDR2 sequences are MGHRA and YSYEKL. CDR3 length: 13 amino acids. For the CDR3, the DNA is TGCGCCAGCAGCCAAGCTAGCTCCTACGAGCAGTACTTC. This codes for CASSQASSYEQYF.

This chain joins TRBV24-1 and TRBJ2-1; 7 bases line up with TRBD2. Losses at the gene ends were 8 bases for V and 6 bases for J; bases not matched to a gene: 6. The germline V gene has CDR1 KGHDR and CDR2 SFDVKD. There are 13 residues in the CDR3. CDR3 sequence (DNA): TGTGCCACCACACCCAGCGGGGTCAATGAGCAGTTCTTC. Amino acids: CATTPSGVNEQFF.

V usage is TRBV7-8 and J usage is TRBJ2-7; 9 bases are a match to TRBD1. Trimming cost V 2 bases and J 7 bases; bases outside gene matches: 9. This CDR3 is 15 amino acids long. Germline values: CDR1 SGHVS, CDR2 FQNEAQ. CDR3 sequence (DNA): TGTGCCAGCAGCTTAAGGCGGACAGGGGCGAAGGAGCAGTACTTC. This codes for CASSLRRTGAKEQYF.

This rearrangement joins TRBV7-9 to TRBJ1-1; a weak D match, TRBD1 (5 bases). The CDR3 consists of 16 residues. Trimming removed 5 bases from V and 3 bases from J, with 19 bases in between. Germline loops: CDR1 SEHNR, CDR2 FQNEAQ (reference sequence). As DNA, the CDR3 is TGTGCCAGCAGCCCTTGGGGCAGCCATCGTCACACTGAAGCTTTCTTT. Amino acid sequence: CASSPWGSHRHTEAFF.

V gene TRBV19 combines with J gene TRBJ2-1; 7 bases agree with TRBD1. The CDR3 is made up of 13 amino acids. V gave up 5 bases and J gave up 6 bases; unmatched junction bases: 4. Germline V gene sequence: CDR1 LNHDA, CDR2 SQIVND (reference sequence). The CDR3 DNA follows: TGTGCCAGTAGTTTTCACAGGGGCAATGAGCAGTTCTTC. It translates to CASSFHRGNEQFF. The variable domain in full, with the rest retrieved from reference TRBV19 and TRBJ2-1, is DGGITQSPKYLFRKEGQNVTLSCEQNLNHDAMYWYRQDPGQGLRLIYYSQIVNDFQKGDIAEGYSVSREKKESFPLTVTSAQKNPTAFYLCASSFHRGNEQFFGPGTRLTVL.

The chain recombines TRBV2 with TRBJ2-5; no clear D gene. CDR1 and CDR2 from the germline V gene are SNHLY and FYNNEI. The V end lost 6 bases, the J end lost 5 bases, and 10 bases lay between the germline ends. The CDR3 has 12 amino acids. CDR3 nucleotides: TGTGCCAGCAGCTATATTACTGAGACCCAGTACTTC. It translates to CASSYITETQYF.

This clone has just one count. The chain uses TRBV5-8 and TRBJ1-1; D uncertain. The CDR3 extends over 13 amino acids. V lost 5 bases, J lost 1 base, and 9 bases lay in between. The germline gives CDR1 SGHTS, CDR2 YDEGEE. This CDR3 is CASREGRNTEAFF. In DNA, the CDR3 is TGTGCCAGCAGGGAAGGGAGGAACACTGAAGCTTTCTTT.

This rearrangement joins TRBV5-1 to TRBJ2-3; possibly TRBD2 for D (6 bases). V was clipped by 4 bases and J by 0 bases, with 12 bases between them. The CDR3 contains 15 residues. The germline CDR1 and CDR2 sequences are SGHRS and YFSETQ. The CDR3 DNA sequence: TGCGCCAGCAGCCCGCTGGGAGGCAGCACAGATACGCAGTATTTT. It yields the protein CASSPLGGSTDTQYF.

The CDR3 DNA is TGCGCCAGCAGCCTAGGACTAGCGGGGGGAAACTACAATGAGCAGTTCTTC. This sequence encodes CASSLGLAGGNYNEQFF. The chain is built from TRBV5-1 and TRBJ2-1; 14 bases fit TRBD2. This CDR3 contains 17 residues. Germline lookup yields CDR1 SGHRS and CDR2 YFSETQ. Trimming took 4 bases from V and 3 from J; bases not matched to a gene: 6. Based on the CDR3 plus reference TRBV5-1 and TRBJ2-1, the full variable domain is KAGVTQTPRYLIKTRGQQVTLSCSPISGHRSVSWYQQTPGQGLQFLFEYFSETQRNKGNFPGRFSGRQFSNSRSEMNVSTLELGDSALYLCASSLGLAGGNYNEQFFGPGTRLTVL.

This chain joins TRBV27 and TRBJ1-5, with 7 bases matching TRBD1. CDR3 length equals 12 residues. Germline-derived CDR1 and CDR2 are MNHEY and SMNVEV (reference sequence). The ends lost 10 bases at V and 6 bases at J; junction bases unmatched: 6. The CDR3 reads CATQGVGQPQHF. The CDR3 DNA reads as TGTGCCACCCAGGGGGTTGGTCAGCCCCAGCATTTT.

V is TRBV24-1 and J is TRBJ2-1; 12 nucleotides match TRBD2. Germline V gene data show CDR1 as KGHDR and CDR2 as SFDVKD. The junction had 7 bases not matched to a gene; V was cut back by 4 bases and J by 4 bases. The CDR3 loop spans 17 amino acids. The CDR3 DNA reads as TGTGCCACCAGTGACTCTAGACTAGCGGGAGTTTACAATGAGCAGTTCTTC. Translating gives CATSDSRLAGVYNEQFF.

In DNA form, the CDR3 reads TGTGCCTCCGGGGGAGGTCCAACGGAGACCCAGTACTTC. Its translation is CASGGGPTETQYF. V is TRBV28 and J is TRBJ2-5; D may be TRBD2 (6 bases). Germline V gene sequence: CDR1 MDHEN, CDR2 SYDVKM. This CDR3 is built from 13 residues. V lost 11 bases and J lost 5, with 18 bases in between.

The rearrangement joins TRBV5-6 to TRBJ2-1, with TRBD1 matching 9 bases. Germline CDR1 reads SGHDT; CDR2 reads YYEEEE. V lost 6 bases and J lost 3; bases outside the gene matches: 4. The CDR3 extends over 14 amino acids. This chain's CDR3 is CASTQTGGYNEQFF. The CDR3 DNA reads TGTGCCAGCACCCAGACAGGGGGCTACAATGAGCAGTTCTTC.

The genes are TRBV7-3 and TRBJ2-3, with 7 bases lining up with TRBD2. Germline CDR1 reads SGHTA; CDR2 reads FQGTGA. The CDR3 length is 13 residues. J gave up 5 bases and V 6 bases, and 5 bases lay outside the gene matches. The CDR3 spells CASSFAGEDTQYF. CDR3 DNA: TGTGCCAGCAGTTTCGCGGGGGAAGATACGCAGTATTTT. The full variable domain, completed using reference TRBV7-3 and TRBJ2-3, is GAGVSQTPSNKVTEKGKYVELRCDPISGHTALYWYRQSLGQGPEFLIYFQGTGAADDSGLPNDRFFAVRPEGSVSTLKIQRTERGDSAVYLCASSFAGEDTQYFGPGTRLTVL.

The gene calls are TRBV7-9 and TRBJ2-5; 12 bases line up with TRBD2. The CDR3 runs to 14 residues. Germline V lookup: CDR1 SEHNR, CDR2 FQNEAQ (reference sequence). V was pared by 5 bases and J by 3 bases, with 1 base of the junction left unmatched. The CDR3 bases are TGTGCCAGCAGCCGGACTAGCGGGAAAGAGACCCAGTACTTC. Its translation: CASSRTSGKETQYF.

This chain uses TRBV30 with TRBJ2-3; 9 bases agree with TRBD2. Germline V lookup: CDR1 GTSNPN, CDR2 SVGIG (reference sequence). The V and J ends lost 2 bases and 4 bases, in that order; junction bases with no gene match: 7. The CDR3 covers 15 residues. The CDR3 region is CAWSYSGGPADTQYF. The CDR3 nucleotides are TGTGCCTGGAGTTACAGCGGGGGGCCGGCAGATACGCAGTATTTT.

This clone was detected only once. CDR3 nucleotide sequence: TGTGCCAGCAGCGTAGCCCAAAGCACAGATACGCAGTATTTT. This translates into CASSVAQSTDTQYF. The chain carries TRBV9 and TRBJ2-3; no definite D call. This CDR3 comprises 14 residues. Between the trimmed V and J ends, which lost 0 bases and 0 bases, there was a span of 5 bases. Germline V gene lookup returns CDR1 SGDLS and CDR2 YYNGEE.

The chain employs TRBV19 and TRBJ1-2; D ambiguous. V lost 4 bases to trimming and J lost 8 bases, with 20 bases between them. In germline, CDR1 is LNHDA, CDR2 SQIVND (reference sequence). The CDR3 has 15 residues. The CDR3 is CASSTHPRTEGGYTF. The CDR3 nucleotides are TGTGCCAGTAGTACGCATCCTAGGACGGAGGGAGGCTACACCTTC.

The chain uses TRBV28 and TRBJ1-6, with 8 nucleotides matching TRBD1. The CDR3 covers 15 residues. Germline CDR1 and CDR2: MDHEN and SYDVKM. The J segment lost 7 bases and the V segment lost 5 bases, leaving 7 bases of the junction unmatched. CDR3 nucleotides: TGTGCCAGCAGTGTCTATGGACAGGGAAATTCACCCCTCCACTTT. Translating gives CASSVYGQGNSPLHF. Full variable domain (rest looked up from reference TRBV28 and TRBJ1-6): DVKVTQSSRYLVKRTGEKVFLECVQDMDHENMFWYRQDPGLGLRLIYFSYDVKMKEKGDIPEGYSVSREKKERFSLILESASTNQTSMYLCASSVYGQGNSPLHFGNGTRLTVT.

The genes are TRBV7-2 and TRBJ1-4; the D gene is possibly TRBD1 (5 bases). This CDR3 is built from 15 residues. Trimming stripped 5 bases from V and 7 bases from J, with 17 bases between. Germline V CDR1 and CDR2: SGHTA, FQGNSA. The DNA of the CDR3 is TGTGCCAGCAGCCCCTGGGGCCAGCCCACTGAAAAACTGTTTTTT. This codes for CASSPWGQPTEKLFF.

This clone was counted a single time. The chain links TRBV6-6 to TRBJ2-3; TRBD2 aligns across 7 bases. CDR3 length: 12 residues. J was trimmed by 5 bases and V by 11 bases; bases with no gene match: 7. Germline CDR1 is MNHNY and CDR2 is SVGAGI (reference sequence). The CDR3 DNA is TGTGCCGAGGGGAGGGAACTAGATACGCAGTATTTT. As protein: CAEGRELDTQYF.

This chain links TRBV18 with TRBJ2-1; TRBD2 matches 15 bases. CDR3 length equals 18 residues. Trimming cost V 5 bases and J 5 bases; bases outside gene matches: 10. Germline-derived CDR1 and CDR2 are KGHSH and LQKENI. The DNA for the CDR3 is TGTGCCAGCTCATCGACTGGACTAGCGGGAGGGTGGGACAATGAGCAGTTCTTC. The encoded protein is CASSSTGLAGGWDNEQFF.

Worth noting for this clone: The junction departs from germline at one end; a sequencing error may be responsible. The genes are TRBV7-7 and TRBJ2-3, with 10 bases matching TRBD2. There are 16 residues in the CDR3. The germline gives CDR1 SSHAT, CDR2 FNYEAQ (reference sequence). The DNA for the CDR3 is TGTGCTAGCAGCTTAGGGCCCCTAGCGGGAGTCGATACGCAGTATTTT. This sequence encodes CASSLGPLAGVDTQYF.

This chain connects TRBV28 to TRBJ1-3, with 8 bases aligning to TRBD1. This CDR3 has 14 amino acids. V gave up 6 bases and J gave up 3 bases; unmatched junction bases: 4. Germline CDR1 reads MDHEN; CDR2 reads SYDVKM. The chain's CDR3 is CASRKTGGGNTIYF. As DNA, the CDR3 is TGTGCCAGCAGGAAAACAGGGGGTGGAAACACCATATATTTT.

The chain links TRBV6-5 to TRBJ1-1; weak D call: TRBD1 (6 bases). Germline CDR1 MNHEY, CDR2 SVGAGI. CDR3 length: 15 residues. V lost 0 bases and J lost 5, with 13 bases in between. The CDR3 DNA is TGTGCCAGCAGTTACTCAGCCTTAAGGGGGACTGAAGCTTTCTTT. It translates to CASSYSALRGTEAFF.

This rearrangement joins TRBV7-8 to TRBJ1-1, with D maybe TRBD1 (6 bases). Germline V gene sequence: CDR1 SGHVS, CDR2 FQNEAQ. CDR3 length equals 15 residues. V gave up 5 bases and J gave up 5 bases, with 18 bases separating them. CDR3 sequence (DNA): TGTGCCAGCAGCCCCGAGACACGAGGGGGAACTGAAGCTTTCTTT. Protein: CASSPETRGGTEAFF.

The chain uses TRBV24-1 and TRBJ1-2; D unresolved. Trimming removed 4 bases at V and 5 bases at J, with 16 bases between. Germline V gene lookup returns CDR1 KGHDR and CDR2 SFDVKD. The CDR3 spans 15 residues. CDR3 DNA: TGTGCCACCAGTGAAACGCGGGCCCCTTTTTATGGCTACACCTTC. This translates into CATSETRAPFYGYTF.

This clone was detected a few times. CDR3 sequence: CASSLSIHTGELFF. The CDR3 DNA is TGTGCCAGCAGTTTATCCATTCACACCGGGGAGCTGTTTTTT. J is TRBJ2-2 and V is TRBV27; D unresolved. Trimming left V 0 bases short and J 3 bases short, with 5 bases between. The length of the CDR3 is 14 residues. CDR1 is MNHEY, CDR2 SMNVEV, per germline (reference sequence).

This clone was seen a few times. The genes are TRBV2 and TRBJ2-2; D is possibly TRBD1 (5 bases). Germline CDR1 reads SNHLY; CDR2 reads FYNNEI. V lost 6 bases and J 6 bases, leaving 11 bases between the germline ends. The CDR3 loop spans 13 amino acids. CDR3 DNA sequence: TGTGCCAGCAGGAGACAGATGGCCGGGGAGCTGTTTTTT. It translates to CASRRQMAGELFF.

The V call is TRBV19, the J call TRBJ1-5, with 7 bases identical to TRBD1. After removal of 4 bases from V and 6 bases from J, the junction contained 9 bases not matched to a gene. CDR1 and CDR2 from the germline V gene are LNHDA and SQIVND (reference sequence). The CDR3 is 15 amino acids. The CDR3 reads CASSSSEGASQPQHF. The CDR3 DNA is TGTGCCAGTAGTAGCAGCGAGGGGGCAAGTCAGCCCCAGCATTTT. Variable domain in full (rest from reference TRBV19 and TRBJ1-5): DGGITQSPKYLFRKEGQNVTLSCEQNLNHDAMYWYRQDPGQGLRLIYYSQIVNDFQKGDIAEGYSVSREKKESFPLTVTSAQKNPTAFYLCASSSSEGASQPQHFGDGTRLSIL.